This TCR beta chain was obtained from a study of early T cells in non-severe SARS-CoV-2 infection. Overall study context: Sequencing used unsorted whole-blood bulk RNA, so chains lack pairing.

J gave up 4 bases and V 7 bases, and 11 bases lay outside the gene matches. This CDR3 contains 16 residues. Germline V lookup: CDR1 MNHEY, CDR2 SVGAGI. Each single cDNA molecule received a unique molecular identifier. TCRdb analysed the 5' RACE reads with MiXCR anew, one entry per CDR3 protein. The sample holds about 80,000 distinct CDR3 sequences, around 5.6% seen once. Regarding the study as a whole: CD4 and private specificities were missed by VDJdb matching, which favored anti-spike CD8 responses.

In regard to this clonotype: Its specificity is not known.

The chain recombines TRBV6-5 with TRBJ2-2, with TRBD1 matching 8 bases. This TCR derives from an adult who was a healthcare worker with PCR-confirmed SARS-CoV-2 infection or an uninfected control (not recorded which). Sequencing was performed on whole blood. The CDR3 bases are TGTGCCAGCATCAAACGACAGGGGATTGGCACCGGGGAGCTGTTTTTT. It codes for CASIKRQGIGTGELFF.